The rows below give T cell receptor beta chains drawn from one sample of a study of blood T cell repertoires in COVID-19. The repertoire was sequenced with immunoSEQ multiplex PCR; TCRdb's copy has only in-frame clones and lacks some. The repertoire includes about 140,000 clones, more than 60% of them detected once, and about 1.9% sits in the top ten. Sequencing was performed on peripheral blood. The receptors originated from a woman aged 60 to 75 with acute or convalescent COVID-19. The conserved cysteine and the conserved F or W are not part of the CDR3 here. Fields, in order: J gene, V gene, clone size, CDR3 protein. Some rows have no size entry. The others give once, few or many, or a class for an expanded clone.

TRBJ2-1 TRBV20-1 once SASPRTNSNEQF
TRBJ1-1 TRBV27 - ASSWAWNTEAF
TRBJ2-2 TRBV19 - ASSMLVQTNTGELF
TRBJ2-7 TRBV7-6 once ASSLVSGLVGNEQY
TRBJ2-7 TRBV9 - ASSVGDRGYEQY
TRBJ2-3 TRBV7-6 - ASSLDLAGYQTDTQY
TRBJ1-4 TRBV7-6 - ASSFRSRGIGEKLF
TRBJ1-3 TRBV6-5 - ASTPTGSSGNTIY
TRBJ2-1 TRBV5-4 - AGTSGRGNEQF
TRBJ2-1 TRBV5-4 - ASSRLTSSYNEQF
TRBJ2-7 TRBV11-2 - ASTSTYEQY
TRBJ1-2 TRBV27 - ATREGSFSYGYT
TRBJ1-1 TRBV5-1 - ASSLGQEAF
TRBJ2-1 TRBV6-6 once ASSYLRGIRVDEQF
TRBJ2-6 TRBV19 - ASRRTSGFSGANVLT
TRBJ2-5 TRBV18 - ASSPLRTEETQY
TRBJ1-6 TRBV5-6 - ASSATGNSPLH
TRBJ2-3 TRBV19 - ASGLAHTDTQY
TRBJ2-7 TRBV6-4 - ASKRESLREQY
TRBJ1-1 TRBV5-1 - ASSLVGRAEAF
TRBJ1-3 TRBV28 - ASSLGARSGNTIY
TRBJ2-7 TRBV2 - ASSEANEQY
TRBJ2-7 TRBV2 - AGRRDSEYEQY
TRBJ1-5 TRBV21-1 - ASSNSKIYSNQPQH
TRBJ1-2 TRBV14 - ASSVRQALLINGYT
TRBJ2-2 TRBV14 - ASSPLANTGELF
TRBJ2-2 TRBV2 - ASSPYVNLVGELF
TRBJ2-5 TRBV6-5 once ASSSLLEETQY
TRBJ1-1 TRBV7-9 - ASSKDRPTEAF